This T cell receptor beta chain was found in a study of cytotoxic CD8 clonotypes in ibrutinib-treated CLL. Notes on the study in general: The study found public clonotypes uncommon, contracting or stable on treatment. At progression, clonality fell back toward baseline after rising at ibrutinib response.

V lost 0 bases and J lost 0, with 9 bases in between. There are 15 residues in the CDR3. Germline V lookup: CDR1 MNHEY, CDR2 SVGAGI. The method was immunoSEQ multiplex PCR; TCRdb's version includes in-frame clones alone and lacks a portion of them. This table holds 110,000 to 150,000 clones, 85% to 95% found once. Remarks on this clone: The antigen remains unidentified.

The sample was PBMCs, taken after 12 months of ibrutinib treatment. The origin of this receptor is a human donor with chronic lymphocytic leukemia. This chain connects TRBV6-5 to TRBJ2-7; the D is unclear. This chain's CDR3 is CASSYSSLVSYEQYF. In nucleotides, the CDR3 is TGTGCCAGCAGTTACTCGTCGCTGGTCTCCTACGAGCAGTACTTC.